This T cell receptor (beta chain) was sequenced for a study of CD4+ T cells in melanoma. Data came from immunoSEQ multiplex PCR; TCRdb stores just in-frame clones and leaves some out. The data contain about 140,000 clones, 80% to 95% of them singletons. Trimming removed 1 base at V and 2 bases at J, with 12 bases between. The CDR3 has 15 amino acids. The V gene's germline CDR1 is SGHRS and CDR2 YFSETQ. This sequence joins TRBV5-1 and TRBJ2-5; TRBD1 might be the D (6 bases). This receptor was identified in a human donor with melanoma. The CDR3 here is CASSLTDSRQETQYF. The CDR3 coding sequence is TGCGCCAGCAGCTTGACGGACAGTAGACAAGAGACCCAGTACTTC.